Sequencing of this T cell receptor (beta chain) was carried out in a study of long-term antiretroviral therapy in people with HIV. Across the whole study: Some samples came about a decade before the 2015 immediate-ART recommendation, and these were the earliest. Study-wide points: HIV repertoires showed narrower CDR3 length ranges than controls.

As regards this clone: The antigen is undetermined.

The immunoSEQ assay was v3.0, run at survey level. Sequencing was intended to reach about 40,000-55,000 T-cell genomes per sample. The table came from immunoSEQ multiplex PCR; TCRdb's copy has only in-frame clones and leaves some out. This repertoire shows fewer than 35,000 clones, around 83% found once; its top ten account for 11% to 15%. Germline CDR1 and CDR2: KGHSH and LQKENI. The length of the CDR3 is 13 residues. V was clipped by 2 bases and J by 1 base, with 5 bases between them. The sample in question was unsorted PBMCs, obtained 2.9 years after starting antiretroviral therapy. V gene TRBV18 combines with J gene TRBJ1-1, with D unclear. The sequence came from a man aged 50 or older with HIV. CDR3 DNA: TGTGCCAGCTCACCAGGGGAGAACACTGAAGCTTTCTTT. Translated: CASSPGENTEAFF.